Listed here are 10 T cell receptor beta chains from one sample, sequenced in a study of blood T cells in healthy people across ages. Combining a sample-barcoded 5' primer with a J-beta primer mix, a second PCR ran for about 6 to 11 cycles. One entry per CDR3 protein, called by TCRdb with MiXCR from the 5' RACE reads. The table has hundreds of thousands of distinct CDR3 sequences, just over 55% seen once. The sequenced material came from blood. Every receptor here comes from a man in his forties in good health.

The chain's CDR3 is CSASLSGPLSYEQYF. The CDR3 region has the DNA TGCAGTGCTAGCTTATCGGGACCCCTATCCTACGAGCAGTACTTC. V gene TRBV20-1 combines with J gene TRBJ2-7; D is tentatively TRBD1 or TRBD2 (5 bases each). Trimming removed 3 bases at V and 1 base at J, with 16 bases between. Germline values: CDR1 DFQATT, CDR2 SNEGSKA (reference sequence). CDR3 length: 15 amino acids.

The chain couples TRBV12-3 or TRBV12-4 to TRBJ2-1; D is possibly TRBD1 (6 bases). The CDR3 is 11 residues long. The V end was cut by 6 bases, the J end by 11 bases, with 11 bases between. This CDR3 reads CASSSGTKQFF. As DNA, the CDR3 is TGTGCCAGCAGCTCGGGGACAAAGCAGTTCTTC.

CDR3 loop: CASRKALYNEQYF. DNA for the CDR3: TGTGCCAGCCGCAAAGCACTATACAATGAGCAGTACTTC. The rearrangement uses TRBV21-1 and TRBJ2-1. The J call may not be correct, given that the DNA end is closer to TRBJ2-7. TRBV21-1 is a pseudogene. The CDR3 totals 13 residues.

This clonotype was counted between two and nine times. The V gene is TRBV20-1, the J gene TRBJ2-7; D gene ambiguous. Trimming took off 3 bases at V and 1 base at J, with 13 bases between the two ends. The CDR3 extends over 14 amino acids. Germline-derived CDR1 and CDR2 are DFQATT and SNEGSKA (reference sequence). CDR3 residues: CSASTLRGSYEQYF. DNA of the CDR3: TGCAGTGCTAGTACCCTACGCGGATCCTACGAGCAGTACTTC.

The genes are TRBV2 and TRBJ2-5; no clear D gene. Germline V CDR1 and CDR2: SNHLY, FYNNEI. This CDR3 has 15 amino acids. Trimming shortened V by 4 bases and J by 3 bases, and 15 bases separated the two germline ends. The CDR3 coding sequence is TGTGCCAGCAGTGTGTGGGCACAAGTGGAAGAGACCCAGTACTTC. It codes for CASSVWAQVEETQYF.

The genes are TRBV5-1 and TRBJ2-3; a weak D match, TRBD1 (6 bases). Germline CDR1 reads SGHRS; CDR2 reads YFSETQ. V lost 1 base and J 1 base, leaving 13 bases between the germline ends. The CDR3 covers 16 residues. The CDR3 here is CASSLLGAQGTDTQYF. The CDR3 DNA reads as TGCGCCAGCAGCTTGTTGGGGGCTCAGGGCACAGATACGCAGTATTTT.

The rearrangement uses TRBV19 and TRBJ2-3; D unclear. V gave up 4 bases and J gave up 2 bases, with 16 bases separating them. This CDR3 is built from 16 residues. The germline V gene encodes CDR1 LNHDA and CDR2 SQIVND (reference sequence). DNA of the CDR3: TGTGCCAGTAGTAGAAACCTGGTGGTGGACACAGATACGCAGTATTTT. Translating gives CASSRNLVVDTDTQYF.

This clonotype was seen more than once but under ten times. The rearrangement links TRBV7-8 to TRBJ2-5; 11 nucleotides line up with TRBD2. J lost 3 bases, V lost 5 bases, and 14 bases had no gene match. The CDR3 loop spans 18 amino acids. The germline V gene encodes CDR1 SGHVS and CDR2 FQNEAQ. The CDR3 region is CASSNSGLLAGGEETQYF. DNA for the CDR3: TGTGCCAGCAGCAATAGCGGGCTCCTAGCGGGAGGAGAAGAGACCCAGTACTTC. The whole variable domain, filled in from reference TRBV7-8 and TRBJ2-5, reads GAGVSQSPRYKVAKRGQDVALRCDPISGHVSLFWYQQALGQGPEFLTYFQNEAQLDKSGLPSDRFFAERPEGSVSTLKIQRTQQEDSAVYLCASSNSGLLAGGEETQYFGPGTRLLVL.

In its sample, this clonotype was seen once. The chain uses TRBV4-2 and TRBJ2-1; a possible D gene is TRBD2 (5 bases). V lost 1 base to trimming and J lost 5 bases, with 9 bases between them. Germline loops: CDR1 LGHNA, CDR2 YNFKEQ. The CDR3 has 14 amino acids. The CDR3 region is CASSQVVANNEQFF. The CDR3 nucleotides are TGTGCCAGCAGCCAAGTGGTAGCGAACAATGAGCAGTTCTTC.

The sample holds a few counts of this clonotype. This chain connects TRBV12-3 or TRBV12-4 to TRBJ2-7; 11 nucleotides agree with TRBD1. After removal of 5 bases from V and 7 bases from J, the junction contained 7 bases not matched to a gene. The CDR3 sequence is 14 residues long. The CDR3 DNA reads TGTGCCAGCAGTCCCTGGACAGGGGGCCGGGAGCAGTACTTC. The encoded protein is CASSPWTGGREQYF.